Presented here are 9 T cell receptor beta chains from one specimen sequenced in a study of blood T cell repertoires in COVID-19. TCRdb keeps only in-frame clones here, not all; method: immunoSEQ multiplex PCR. Altogether more than 150,000 clones are present, 78% being singletons, with the ten largest covering roughly 2.8%. The specimen was peripheral blood. The receptors originated from a woman aged 80 or over with active or convalescent COVID-19.

The CDR3 nucleotides are TGTGCCACCGGGGATGTGGGCACAGATACGCAGTATTTT. Translating it yields CATGDVGTDTQYF. The chain uses TRBV10-3 and TRBJ2-3; possibly TRBD2 for D (5 bases). Germline CDR1 is ENHRY and CDR2 is SYGVKD. Between the trimmed V and J ends, which lost 10 bases and 1 base, there was a span of 12 bases. The CDR3 is made up of 13 amino acids.

V usage is TRBV9 and J usage is TRBJ1-6, with D possibly matching TRBD1 (5 bases). Germline assignment: CDR1 SGDLS and CDR2 YYNGEE. This CDR3 has 16 residues. The V end lost 3 bases, the J end lost 0 bases, and 10 bases lay between the germline ends. DNA for the CDR3: TGTGCCAGCAGCGAAACAGGCAGCTCCTATAATTCACCCCTCCACTTT. Its translation: CASSETGSSYNSPLHF.

J is TRBJ1-2 and V is TRBV5-6; a weak D match, TRBD1 (6 bases). The CDR3 is 15 amino acids. Germline CDR1 is SGHDT and CDR2 is YYEEEE. V shed 0 bases and J shed 6 bases, with 15 bases lying between them. The CDR3 nucleotides are TGTGCCAGCAGCTTGGCCCCAATGGGGGCTAATGGCTACACCTTC. Translating gives CASSLAPMGANGYTF.

The chain employs TRBV19 and TRBJ1-1; D is possibly TRBD1 (6 bases). Germline CDR1 is LNHDA and CDR2 is SQIVND (reference sequence). Trimming took off 3 bases at V and 3 bases at J, with 17 bases between the two ends. This CDR3 region has 16 residues. The CDR3 reads CASSMVAGALDTEAFF. CDR3 sequence (DNA): TGTGCCAGTAGTATGGTGGCAGGGGCGCTGGACACTGAAGCTTTCTTT.

The chain has TRBV19 and TRBJ1-1; a weak D match, TRBD1 (6 bases). The germline V and J ends were trimmed by 4 bases and 8 bases, with 14 bases remaining between them. The CDR3 sequence is 13 residues long. Per the germline V gene, CDR1 is LNHDA and CDR2 is SQIVND (reference sequence). The CDR3 coding sequence is TGTGCCAGTAGTACAATCTCAGGGGCCGAAGCTTTCTTT. It is translated as CASSTISGAEAFF.

The gene calls are TRBV11-2 and TRBJ2-7; D might be TRBD2 (6 bases). Germline V gene lookup returns CDR1 SGHAT and CDR2 FQNNGV. This CDR3 comprises 15 residues. V gave up 5 bases and J gave up 2 bases, with 16 bases separating them. In DNA form, the CDR3 reads TGTGCCAGCAGCCCAAACCGGGGGTTAACCTACGAGCAGTACTTC. Amino acid sequence: CASSPNRGLTYEQYF.

The chain joins TRBV28 to TRBJ1-1; TRBD1 matches at 7 bases. The CDR3 has 13 amino acids. V gave up 6 bases and J gave up 7 bases; unmatched junction bases: 8. Germline V CDR1 and CDR2: MDHEN, SYDVKM. The chain's CDR3 is CASSRTGFGEAFF. CDR3 sequence (DNA): TGTGCCAGCAGCAGGACAGGCTTCGGTGAAGCTTTCTTT.

In its sample, this clone was seen a few times. The chain uses TRBV2 and TRBJ2-7; D not resolved. This CDR3 has 12 residues. Germline lookup yields CDR1 SNHLY and CDR2 FYNNEI. V was clipped by 3 bases and J by 10 bases, with 13 bases between them. CDR3 sequence: CASSDRQALQYF. CDR3 coding DNA: TGTGCCAGCAGTGATCGGCAGGCCCTACAGTACTTC.

The chain couples TRBV4-3 to TRBJ1-2; the D gene is possibly TRBD1 (5 bases). Germline V gene lookup returns CDR1 LGHNA and CDR2 YSLEER. Deletions cut 1 base from V and 0 bases from J, with 21 bases between. The CDR3 contains 19 residues. CDR3: CASSQGMGTLRPTNYGYTF. In DNA, the CDR3 is TGCGCCAGCAGCCAAGGTATGGGGACTCTACGACCTACTAACTATGGCTACACCTTC.